This T cell receptor (beta chain) stems from a study of tumor-infiltrating lymphocytes in glioblastoma multiforme. Details on this clonotype: The junction departs from germline at one end; a sequencing error may be responsible.

TCRB libraries came from RNA via three nested multiplex PCR rounds. TCRdb itself ran the multiplex PCR reads through MiXCR, one entry per CDR3 protein. Altogether about 32,000 distinct CDR3 sequences are present, 60% to 65% being singletons, with the ten largest covering 33%. This CDR3 is 14 amino acids long. Per the germline V gene, CDR1 is MNHEY and CDR2 is SVGAGI. Material: brain tumor tissue. The origin of this receptor is a male donor with glioblastoma. The chain carries TRBV6-5 and TRBJ2-7, with D possibly matching TRBD2 (5 bases). CDR3: CASSYDFLAYEQYF. In nucleotides, the CDR3 is TGCGCCAGCAGTTACGATTTCCTAGCCTATGAGCAGTACTTC.